One T cell receptor beta chain is described in this entry. Its antigen is not identified. Trimming took 10 bases from V and 3 from J, leaving 13 bases between them. The germline V gene has CDR1 MNHNY and CDR2 SVGAGI (reference sequence). The CDR3 spans 13 residues. The assay was immunoSEQ multiplex PCR, and TCRdb's table has in-frame clones only and misses some. The sample shows 45,000 to 50,000 clones, about nine tenths of them seen only once. This sample was taken from a study of T cell responses to AZD1222 COVID-19 vaccine. Study observations and caveats: No day 14 peak samples; only post-peak repertoires were characterized.

This TCR was sampled from an adult who received the AZD1222 COVID-19 vaccine. The rearrangement uses TRBV6-6 and TRBJ1-5, with D hard to call. Sequences were derived from peripheral blood, sampled 28 days after the second AZD1222 dose. The CDR3, as DNA: TGTGCCACCCAGCAACAGTCCAATCAGCCCCAGCATTTT. Translation gives CATQQQSNQPQHF.